This entry concerns a single T cell receptor beta chain. Its antigen is unknown. Making use of molecular barcodes, quantitative 5'-RACE generated TCR beta libraries. TCRdb independently ran MiXCR on the 5' RACE reads; one entry per CDR3 protein. The sample holds some 340,000 distinct CDR3 sequences, about 15% seen once. This specimen comes from a study of CD8 T cells in ankylosing spondylitis. The study's findings and limits: Reportedly, disease-linked clones are significantly enriched in ankylosing spondylitis patients' matched synovial fluid. Prior work had noted some motif variants in reactive arthritis blood and synovial fluid.

The CDR3 is 16 amino acids. Germline CDR1 SGHTA, CDR2 FQGNSA. V gave up 0 bases and J gave up 7 bases, with 16 bases separating them. This receptor was obtained from a male donor with ankylosing spondylitis or in good health (not recorded which). The sample taken for sequencing was blood, either unsorted or a sorted T cell fraction (not recorded which). V is TRBV7-2 and J is TRBJ2-1; D not resolved. CDR3 nucleotide sequence: TGTGCCAGCAGCTTAGCCCGGCAGAAACTTTTGAATGAGCAGTTCTTC. This codes for CASSLARQKLLNEQFF.